These 9 T cell receptor beta chains were all obtained from the same sample, sequenced in a study of glioma-infiltrating T cells after dendritic cell vaccination. Libraries were prepared by immunoSEQ multiplex PCR; TCRdb keeps only in-frame clonotypes and omits some of them. This table holds tens of thousands of clones, around nine tenths found once. The sequences come from blood, collected before dendritic cell vaccination. These receptors originate from a human donor with glioblastoma.

The chain has TRBV5-6 and TRBJ1-5, with 9 positions matching TRBD1. Germline V gene data show CDR1 as SGHDT and CDR2 as YYEEEE. V was clipped by 0 bases and J by 7 bases; unmatched bases: 5. The length of the CDR3 is 15 residues. In DNA form, the CDR3 reads TGTGCCAGCAGCTTGGGGGACAGGGATCGCCAGCCCCAGCATTTT. Protein sequence: CASSLGDRDRQPQHF.

This clone was detected once. The chain joins TRBV5-1 to TRBJ2-7; D unclear. Deletions cut 4 bases from V and 3 bases from J, with 20 bases between. This CDR3 has 16 amino acids. Germline assignment: CDR1 SGHRS and CDR2 YFSETQ. Here the CDR3 reads CASSPLPVAGIYEQYF. The CDR3 DNA reads as TGCGCCAGCAGCCCGCTTCCGGTGGCAGGTATCTACGAGCAGTACTTC.

The V and J genes are TRBV11-2 and TRBJ1-3; D uncertain. The V end was cut by 1 base, the J end by 1 base, with 8 bases between. The CDR3 consists of 15 residues. Germline CDR1 is SGHAT and CDR2 is FQNNGV. The DNA for the CDR3 is TGTGCCAGCAGCTTAGTTCCCCCTTCTGGAAACACCATATATTTT. Translation gives CASSLVPPSGNTIYF.

The chain links TRBV7-8 to TRBJ2-7; possible D gene TRBD1, 5 bases. In germline, CDR1 is SGHVS, CDR2 FQNEAQ. V was pared by 5 bases and J by 13 bases, with 21 bases between. There are 13 residues in the CDR3. CDR3 nucleotide sequence: TGTGCCAGCAGCCTAAACAGCGTGACCCAGGGATACTTC. The encoded protein is CASSLNSVTQGYF.

The chain joins TRBV11-3 to TRBJ2-3; D may be TRBD2 (6 bases). Germline CDR1 and CDR2: SGHNT and YENEEA. The CDR3 sequence is 14 residues long. Trimming removed 2 bases at V and 4 bases at J, with 10 bases between. The CDR3 nucleotides are TGTGCCAGCAGCTTATCAGGGAGGCCAGATACGCAGTATTTT. It codes for CASSLSGRPDTQYF.

The chain uses TRBV6-6 and TRBJ2-7; D not certain. CDR1 and CDR2 (germline): MNHNY, SVGAGI (reference sequence). The CDR3 length is 14 residues. V lost 0 bases, J lost 3 bases, and 9 bases lay in between. The CDR3 DNA is TGTGCCAGCAGTTACTCTTCAGGAAGCTACGAGCAGTACTTC. Protein product: CASSYSSGSYEQYF.

The chain has TRBV5-1 and TRBJ2-3, with TRBD1 identical over 8 bases. In germline, CDR1 is SGHRS, CDR2 YFSETQ. The CDR3 is 15 residues long. V trimming: 1 base; J trimming: 1 base; junction bases outside the gene matches: 2. The CDR3 sequence is CASSLTGGRTDTQYF. DNA for the CDR3: TGCGCCAGCAGCTTGACAGGGGGTCGCACAGATACGCAGTATTTT.

Regarding this clone: At one end the junction does not follow the germline gene, possibly because of a read error. The sample contains more than one DNA sequence encoding this CDR3. V and J are TRBV5-1 and TRBJ1-6; possible D gene TRBD1, 5 bases. The CDR3 has 17 residues. CDR1 and CDR2 (germline): SGHRS, YFSETQ. The CDR3 here is CASSTSGGMVGNSPLHF. CDR3 in DNA: TGCGCCAGCAGCACATCGGGGGGGATGGTAGGGAATTCCCCCCTCCACTTT.

The V call is TRBV2, the J call TRBJ1-2; maybe TRBD1 (6 bases). This CDR3 is 14 amino acids long. V lost 7 bases and J lost 7, with 19 bases in between. The germline V gene has CDR1 SNHLY and CDR2 FYNNEI. Here the CDR3 reads CASIFSGGAGGYTF. The CDR3 DNA reads as TGTGCCAGCATCTTCTCGGGGGGCGCAGGTGGCTACACCTTC.